This passage covers 17 T cell receptor beta chains from one sample sequenced in a study of OX40 agonist ivuxolimab in advanced cancers. Only in-frame clones appear in the TCRdb table, and some are missing; sequencing was by immunoSEQ multiplex PCR. This sample has more than 65,000 clones, with 70% to 90% found just once. The source was CD4+ or CD8+ T cells sorted from blood, collected in a trial of the OX40 agonist ivuxolimab. These receptors were taken from an adult with an advanced solid tumor such as melanoma, head and neck, liver or kidney cancer.

This rearrangement joins TRBV19 to TRBJ1-1; D perhaps matches TRBD1 (5 bases). V lost 3 bases to trimming and J lost 8 bases, with 13 bases between them. The CDR3 totals 13 residues. CDR1 is LNHDA and CDR2 is SQIVND in the germline V gene (reference sequence). Written as DNA, the CDR3 is TGTGCCAGTAGTATCCAGCAGGGCTCCGAAGCTTTCTTT. It codes for CASSIQQGSEAFF.

The CDR3 DNA follows: TGTGCCACCAGCAGCCCCGCGGGGACAGGGGGATACGAGCAGTACTTC. It specifies CATSSPAGTGGYEQYF. The V gene is TRBV15, the J gene TRBJ2-7; 11 bases match TRBD1. This CDR3 is built from 16 residues. The trim removed 3 bases at V and 4 bases at J, leaving 8 bases unmatched. Per the germline V gene, CDR1 is LNHNV and CDR2 is YYDKDF (reference sequence). Drawing the rest from reference TRBV15 and TRBJ2-7, the complete variable domain is DAMVIQNPRYQVTQFGKPVTLSCSQTLNHNVMYWYQQKSSQAPKLLFHYYDKDFNNEADTPDNFQSRRPNTSFCFLDIRSPGLGDTAMYLCATSSPAGTGGYEQYFGPGTRLTVT.

The V and J genes are TRBV6-6 and TRBJ2-1; 8 nucleotides match TRBD1. The germline CDR1 and CDR2 sequences are MNHNY and SVGAGI (reference sequence). The CDR3 is 14 amino acids. With 5 bases clipped from V and 8 bases from J, the junction kept 8 bases outside the gene matches. The CDR3 sequence is CASSDRPGGDEQFF. CDR3 DNA sequence: TGTGCCAGCAGTGATCGGCCAGGGGGCGATGAGCAGTTCTTC.

The CDR3 protein is CASSPRDRSNSPLHF. DNA of the CDR3: TGTGCCAGCAGCCCCCGGGACAGGTCTAATTCACCCCTCCACTTT. The chain uses TRBV2 and TRBJ1-6; 8 nucleotides match TRBD1. The CDR3 has 15 amino acids. CDR1 and CDR2 from the germline V gene are SNHLY and FYNNEI. Trimming cost V 6 bases and J 6 bases; bases outside gene matches: 7.

The chain recombines TRBV19 with TRBJ1-2, with D hard to call. Germline-derived CDR1 and CDR2 are LNHDA and SQIVND (reference sequence). CDR3 length equals 15 residues. The germline V and J ends were trimmed by 5 bases and 4 bases, with 17 bases remaining between them. Here the CDR3 reads CASSYHQANGYGYTF. CDR3 sequence (DNA): TGTGCCAGTAGTTACCATCAGGCAAACGGCTATGGCTACACCTTC.

Comments on this clone: One end of the junction varies from germline; a read error may be responsible. This chain connects TRBV7-3 to TRBJ1-2, with 12 bases matching TRBD1. The CDR3 extends over 16 amino acids. CDR1 and CDR2 (germline): SGHTA, FQGTGA. CDR3 amino acids: CASSLTPPGTGGGYTF. CDR3 DNA sequence: TGTGCCAGCAGCCTAACCCCCCCTGGGACAGGGGGCGGCTACACCTTC.

The V gene is TRBV28, the J gene TRBJ1-2, with D possibly being TRBD1 (6 bases). The CDR3 runs to 17 residues. Trimming cost V 4 bases and J 1 base, with 19 bases left between them. CDR1 is MDHEN, CDR2 SYDVKM, per germline. For the CDR3, the DNA is TGTGCCAGCAGTTCAATCGGGGGCATCACGAGTAACTATGGCTACACCTTC. Residues: CASSSIGGITSNYGYTF.

V usage is TRBV15 and J usage is TRBJ2-4; 8 nucleotides match TRBD1. The CDR3 totals 18 residues. Trimming cost V 3 bases and J 3 bases; bases outside gene matches: 13. Germline CDR1 LNHNV, CDR2 YYDKDF (reference sequence). CDR3 in DNA: TGTGCCACCAGCAGGGCCCCCGGGACAGGTGATATCAAAAACATTCAGTACTTC. The encoded protein is CATSRAPGTGDIKNIQYF.

The genes are TRBV29-1 and TRBJ1-2; D unresolved. Germline V gene lookup returns CDR1 SQVTM and CDR2 ANQGSEA. V lost 7 bases, J lost 8 bases, and 14 bases lay in between. The CDR3 sequence is 11 residues long. The CDR3 region is CSAPSLGGYTF. Here the CDR3 DNA reads TGCAGCGCTCCATCCCTTGGCGGCTACACCTTC.

This sequence joins TRBV4-2 and TRBJ2-3, with D maybe TRBD2 (6 bases). With 0 bases removed from V and 1 base from J, the gap between germline ends came to 14 bases. This CDR3 has 17 amino acids. Germline V gene data show CDR1 as LGHNA and CDR2 as YNFKEQ. Here the CDR3 DNA reads TGTGCCAGCAGCCAAGAATCCCCTAGCGTCGGCACAGATACGCAGTATTTT. This sequence encodes CASSQESPSVGTDTQYF.

V usage is TRBV6-1 and J usage is TRBJ2-3; TRBD1 agrees at 10 bases. The CDR3 is 14 residues long. V lost 8 bases, J lost 2 bases, and 4 bases stayed unmatched. Looked up from germline, CDR1 is MNHNS and CDR2 is SASEGT. CDR3 nucleotides: TGTGCCAGCCTGGGACAGGGGACCACAGATACGCAGTATTTT. Translating gives CASLGQGTTDTQYF.

The V and J genes are TRBV6-1 and TRBJ2-2, with D hard to call. V was pared by 4 bases and J by 7 bases, with 13 bases between. CDR3 length equals 14 residues. The germline V gene has CDR1 MNHNS and CDR2 SASEGT. Written as DNA, the CDR3 is TGTGCCAGCAGTGTATCAGGCCCAGACGGGGAGCTGTTTTTT. Protein: CASSVSGPDGELFF.

This chain links TRBV15 with TRBJ2-3; TRBD2 agrees at 12 bases. V dropped 1 base and J dropped 8; count of bases not matched to a gene: 10. Germline lookup yields CDR1 LNHNV and CDR2 YYDKDF (reference sequence). CDR3 length: 17 residues. DNA for the CDR3: TGTGCCACCAGCAGAGGAAGCTCTAGCGGGGGGGCGGGTACGCAGTATTTT. Translation: CATSRGSSSGGAGTQYF.

This clone appeared once. V usage is TRBV5-4 and J usage is TRBJ1-5; TRBD1 matches at 7 bases. The CDR3 extends over 14 amino acids. Germline CDR1 reads SGHNT; CDR2 reads YYREEE (reference sequence). V lost 4 bases and J lost 3; bases outside the gene matches: 4. CDR3 bases: TGTGCCAGCAGCCTCCAGGGGGACAATCAGCCCCAGCATTTT. Translating it yields CASSLQGDNQPQHF.

This chain joins TRBV7-9 and TRBJ2-1; no firm D call. Trimming pared 4 bases from V and 5 bases from J, leaving 15 bases between. The germline V gene has CDR1 SEHNR and CDR2 FQNEAQ (reference sequence). The CDR3 length is 15 residues. CDR3 sequence reads: CASSSWRYTHNEQFF. The CDR3 nucleotides read TGTGCCAGCAGCTCGTGGCGCTATACCCACAATGAGCAGTTCTTC.

The chain has TRBV19 and TRBJ1-5; D is uncertain. V was clipped by 3 bases and J by 5 bases, with 8 bases between them. CDR3 length equals 13 residues. CDR1 and CDR2 (germline): LNHDA, SQIVND (reference sequence). This chain's CDR3 is CASSMDPYQPQHF. CDR3 bases: TGTGCCAGTAGTATGGATCCGTATCAGCCCCAGCATTTT.

The J gene is TRBJ1-1, the V gene TRBV29-1; 7 bases match TRBD1. Losses at the gene ends were 7 bases for V and 0 bases for J; bases not matched to a gene: 11. The germline gives CDR1 SQVTM, CDR2 ANQGSEA. The CDR3 spans 15 residues. The CDR3 nucleotides read TGCAGCGATTATTCATGGACAGGCCTGAACACTGAAGCTTTCTTT. The encoded protein is CSDYSWTGLNTEAFF.